Given below is one TCR beta chain in context. Antigen unknown. These data are taken from a study of OX40 agonist ivuxolimab in advanced cancers. Turning to the study itself: An agonistic anti-OX40 (CD134) antibody, ivuxolimab, was used to treat the patients.

In germline, CDR1 is MNHNY, CDR2 SVGAGI (reference sequence). V was cut by 3 bases and J by 6 bases, with 10 bases left in between. The CDR3 has 13 residues. Findings of the study overall: Low normalized T-cell clonal expansion was also seen in some nonresponders. The average count of expanded clones was higher among CD8+ T cells than among CD4+.

Here immunoSEQ multiplex PCR was the method, and the copy in TCRdb shows in-frame clones only, minus some. The table lists some 83,000 clones, nearly 95% of them singletons, with 6.2% in the top ten. Material: CD4+ or CD8+ T cells sorted from blood, obtained in a trial of the OX40 agonist ivuxolimab. The TCR comes from an adult with an advanced solid tumor such as melanoma, head and neck, liver or kidney cancer. V and J are TRBV6-6 and TRBJ2-3; the D call may be TRBD1 or TRBD2 (5 bases each). CDR3 region: CASSYHWGDTQYF. In nucleotides, the CDR3 is TGTGCCAGCAGTTATCATTGGGGGGATACGCAGTATTTT.